The sequence of this T cell receptor (beta chain) was determined in a study of blood T cell repertoires in COVID-19. Study background: Samples came from the United States, Italy and Spain, spanning acute and convalescent COVID-19.

Enrollment of patients from Seattle took place during active infection, with longitudinal follow-up. CDR1 is LNHDA, CDR2 SQIVND, per germline (reference sequence). This CDR3 has 14 residues. Trimming removed 7 bases at V and 3 bases at J, with 15 bases between. In the original workflow: Scientists estimated how many nucleated cells there were by amplifying reference gene primers. Generated by immunoSEQ multiplex PCR, the TCRdb table keeps only in-frame clones and is missing some. From that table come the V and J calls and clone size; the DNA was used to work out D and trimming. The sample lists 79,000 or so clones; roughly 85% were seen once.

Sample: peripheral blood. The gene calls are TRBV19 and TRBJ1-2; no firm D call. The receptor was derived from a man between 60 and 75 years old with COVID-19, enrolled during active disease. This CDR3 reads CASIVSAFHYGYTF. The CDR3 DNA follows: TGTGCCAGTATCGTCAGTGCATTCCACTATGGCTACACCTTC.